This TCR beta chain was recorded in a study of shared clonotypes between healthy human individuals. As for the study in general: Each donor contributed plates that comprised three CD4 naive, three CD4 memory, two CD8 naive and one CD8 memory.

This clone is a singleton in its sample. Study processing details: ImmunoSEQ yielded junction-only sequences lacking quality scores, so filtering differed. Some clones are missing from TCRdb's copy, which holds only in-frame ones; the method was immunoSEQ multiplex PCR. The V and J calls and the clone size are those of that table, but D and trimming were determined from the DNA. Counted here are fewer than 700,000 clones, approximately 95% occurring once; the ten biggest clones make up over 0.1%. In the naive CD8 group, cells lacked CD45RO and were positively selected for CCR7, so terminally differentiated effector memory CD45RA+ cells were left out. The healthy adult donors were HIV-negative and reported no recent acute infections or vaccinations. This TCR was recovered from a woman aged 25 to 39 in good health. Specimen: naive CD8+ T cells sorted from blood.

CDR3 nucleotide sequence: TGTGCCAGCAGCTTGGGTCTAGTCGAGACCCAGTACTTC. Its translation is CASSLGLVETQYF. J is TRBJ2-5 and V is TRBV5-4; D is uncertain. The germline CDR1 and CDR2 sequences are SGHNT and YYREEE (reference sequence). V lost 0 bases, J lost 5 bases, and 8 bases lay in between. The CDR3 is made up of 13 amino acids.